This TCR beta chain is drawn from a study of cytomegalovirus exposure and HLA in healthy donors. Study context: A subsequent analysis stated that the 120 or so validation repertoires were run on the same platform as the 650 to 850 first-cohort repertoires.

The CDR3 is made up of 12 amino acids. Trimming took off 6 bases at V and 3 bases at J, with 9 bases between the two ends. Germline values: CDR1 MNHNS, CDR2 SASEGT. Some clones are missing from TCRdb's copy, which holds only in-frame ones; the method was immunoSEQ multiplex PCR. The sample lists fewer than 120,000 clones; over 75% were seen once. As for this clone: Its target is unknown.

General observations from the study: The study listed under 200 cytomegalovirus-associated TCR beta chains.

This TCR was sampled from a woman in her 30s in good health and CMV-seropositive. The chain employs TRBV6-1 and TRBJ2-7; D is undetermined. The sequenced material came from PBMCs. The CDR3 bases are TGTGCCAGCAGCAAACATCGCTACGAGCAGTACTTC. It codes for CASSKHRYEQYF.